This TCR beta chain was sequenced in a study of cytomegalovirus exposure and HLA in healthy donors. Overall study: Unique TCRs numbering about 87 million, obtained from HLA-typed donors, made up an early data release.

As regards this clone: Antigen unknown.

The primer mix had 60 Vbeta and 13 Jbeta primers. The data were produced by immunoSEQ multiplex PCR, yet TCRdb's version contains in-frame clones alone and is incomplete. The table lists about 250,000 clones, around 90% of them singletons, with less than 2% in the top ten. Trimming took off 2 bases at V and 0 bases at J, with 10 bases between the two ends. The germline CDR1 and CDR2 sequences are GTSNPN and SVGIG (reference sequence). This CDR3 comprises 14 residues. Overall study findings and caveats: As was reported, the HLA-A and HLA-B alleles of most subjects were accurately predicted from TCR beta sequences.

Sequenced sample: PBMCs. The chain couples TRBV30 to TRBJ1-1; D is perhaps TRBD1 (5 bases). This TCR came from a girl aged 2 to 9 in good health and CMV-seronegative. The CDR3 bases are TGTGCCTGGAGTAGTTCAGGGTTGAACACTGAAGCTTTCTTT. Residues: CAWSSSGLNTEAFF.